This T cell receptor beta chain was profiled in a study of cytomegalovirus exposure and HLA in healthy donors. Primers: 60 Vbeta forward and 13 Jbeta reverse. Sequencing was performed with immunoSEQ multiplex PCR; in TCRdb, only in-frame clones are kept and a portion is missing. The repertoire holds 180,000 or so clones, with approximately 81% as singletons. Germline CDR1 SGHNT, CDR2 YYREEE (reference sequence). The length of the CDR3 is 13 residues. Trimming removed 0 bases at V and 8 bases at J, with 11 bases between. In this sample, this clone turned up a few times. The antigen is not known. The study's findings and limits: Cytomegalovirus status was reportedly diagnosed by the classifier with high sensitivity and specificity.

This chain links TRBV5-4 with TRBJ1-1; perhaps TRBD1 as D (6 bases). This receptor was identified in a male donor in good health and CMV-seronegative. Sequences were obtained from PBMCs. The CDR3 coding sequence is TGTGCCAGCAGCTTGGCAGGGGTAGGAGAAGCTTTCTTT. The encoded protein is CASSLAGVGEAFF. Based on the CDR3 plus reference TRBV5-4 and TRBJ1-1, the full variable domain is ETGVTQSPTHLIKTRGQQVTLRCSSQSGHNTVSWYQQALGQGPQFIFQYYREEENGRGNFPPRFSGLQFPNYSSELNVNALELDDSALYLCASSLAGVGEAFFGQGTRLTVV.